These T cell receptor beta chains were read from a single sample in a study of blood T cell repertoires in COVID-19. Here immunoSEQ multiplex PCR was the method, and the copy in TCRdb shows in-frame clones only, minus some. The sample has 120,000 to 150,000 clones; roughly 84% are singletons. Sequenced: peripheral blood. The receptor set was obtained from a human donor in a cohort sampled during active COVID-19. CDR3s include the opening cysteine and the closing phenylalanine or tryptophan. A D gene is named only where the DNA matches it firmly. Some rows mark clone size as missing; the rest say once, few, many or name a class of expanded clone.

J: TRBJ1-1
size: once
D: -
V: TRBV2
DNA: TGTGCCAGCAGTGAACTTCTACGGGAAATGAACACTGAAGCTTTCTTT
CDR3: CASSELLREMNTEAFF

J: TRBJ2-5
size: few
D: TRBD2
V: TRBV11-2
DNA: TGTGCCAGCAGCTTAGGCCTGACTAGCGGGGAGGGGGAGACCCAGTACTTC
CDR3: CASSLGLTSGEGETQYF

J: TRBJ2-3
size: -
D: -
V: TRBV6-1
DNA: TGTGCCAGCAGTGAAAGACACCGTGACACAGATACGCAGTATTTT
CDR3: CASSERHRDTDTQYF

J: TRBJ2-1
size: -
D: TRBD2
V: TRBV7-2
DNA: TGTGCCAGCAGCCCATTTGGCGGGGGGAACAGGAATGAGCAGTTCTTC
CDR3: CASSPFGGGNRNEQFF

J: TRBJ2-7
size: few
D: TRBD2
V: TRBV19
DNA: TGTGCCAGTAGTACGGGGGGCTACGAGCAGTACTTC
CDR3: CASSTGGYEQYF

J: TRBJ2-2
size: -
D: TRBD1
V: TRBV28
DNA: TGTGCCAGCAGTGGGACAGGGGGCGACCTTTCGAACACCGGGGAGCTGTTTTTT
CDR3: CASSGTGGDLSNTGELFF

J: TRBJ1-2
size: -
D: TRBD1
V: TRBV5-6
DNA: TGTGCCAGCAGCCCCACGCCGCAGGGGGCGATCTATGGCTACACCTTC
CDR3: CASSPTPQGAIYGYTF

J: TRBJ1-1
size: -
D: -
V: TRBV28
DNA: TGTGCCAGCAGTTTCGCAGGGGAGGGGGATGAAGCTTTCTTT
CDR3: CASSFAGEGDEAFF

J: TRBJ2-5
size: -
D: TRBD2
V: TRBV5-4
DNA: TGTGCCAGCAGCTCGCGACTAGCGGGAGCGGAGACCCAGTACTTC
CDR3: CASSSRLAGAETQYF

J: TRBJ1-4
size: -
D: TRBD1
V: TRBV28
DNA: TGTGCGTACCGGGACAGGGCCACTAAAAAACTGTTTTTT
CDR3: CAYRDRATKKLFF

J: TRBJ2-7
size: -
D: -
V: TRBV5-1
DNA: TGCGCCAGCAGCCCGACAGTTACCTCCTACGAGCAGTACTTC
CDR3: CASSPTVTSYEQYF

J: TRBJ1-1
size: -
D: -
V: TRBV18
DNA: TGTGCCAGCTCACCCCCGGGATCCGAAGCTTTCTTT
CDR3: CASSPPGSEAFF

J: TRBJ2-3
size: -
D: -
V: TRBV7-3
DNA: TGTGCCAGCAGCTTAGCGGCCCACACAGATACGCAGTATTTT
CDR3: CASSLAAHTDTQYF

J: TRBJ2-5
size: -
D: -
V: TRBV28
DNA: TGTGCCAGCACCACCAGAGGGGGAGAGACCCAGTACTTC
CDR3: CASTTRGGETQYF

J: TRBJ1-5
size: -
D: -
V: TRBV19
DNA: TGTGCCAGTAGTAGCCAGGGAGGGGATCAGCCCCAGCATTTT
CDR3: CASSSQGGDQPQHF

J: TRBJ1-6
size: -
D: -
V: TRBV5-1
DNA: TGCGCCAGCAGCTTGGGACAGATCAATTCACCCCTCCACTTT
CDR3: CASSLGQINSPLHF

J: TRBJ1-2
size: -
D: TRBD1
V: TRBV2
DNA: TGTGCCAGCAGTGCGATAAGGGGGACAGGGGGCGAGGTCTATGGCTACACCTTC
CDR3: CASSAIRGTGGEVYGYTF

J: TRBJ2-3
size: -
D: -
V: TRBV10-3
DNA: TGTGCCATCAGTCCAGAGGAGGGACCTCAAACAACGCAGTATTTT
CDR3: CAISPEEGPQTTQYF

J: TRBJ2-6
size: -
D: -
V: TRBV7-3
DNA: TGTGCCAGCAGCACAGGTACCGGGGCCAACGTCCTGACTTTC
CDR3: CASSTGTGANVLTF

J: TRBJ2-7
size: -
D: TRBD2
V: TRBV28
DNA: TGTGCCAGCTCCACTAGCGGTAAGAGCATGCAGCAGTACTTC
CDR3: CASSTSGKSMQQYF

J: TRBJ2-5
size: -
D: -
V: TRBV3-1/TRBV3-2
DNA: TGTGCCAGCAGCCAAGAGGCCAGCGAAATGGAGACCCAGTACTTC
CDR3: CASSQEASEMETQYF